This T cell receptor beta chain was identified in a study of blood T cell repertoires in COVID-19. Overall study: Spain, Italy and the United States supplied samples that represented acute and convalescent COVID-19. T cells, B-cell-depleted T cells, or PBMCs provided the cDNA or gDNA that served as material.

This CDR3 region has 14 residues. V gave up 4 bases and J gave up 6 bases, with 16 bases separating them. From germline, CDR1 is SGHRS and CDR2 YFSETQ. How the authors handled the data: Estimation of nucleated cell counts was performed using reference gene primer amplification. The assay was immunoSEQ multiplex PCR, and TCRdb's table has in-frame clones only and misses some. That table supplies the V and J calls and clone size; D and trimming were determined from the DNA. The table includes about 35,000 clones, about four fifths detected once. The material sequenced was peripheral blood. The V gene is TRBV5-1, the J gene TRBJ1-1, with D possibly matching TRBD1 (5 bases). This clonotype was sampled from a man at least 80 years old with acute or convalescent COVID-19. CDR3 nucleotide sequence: TGCGCCAGCAGCACCGCACTGGACATACCTGAAGCTTTCTTT. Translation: CASSTALDIPEAFF.